The clone carrying this T cell receptor beta chain appeared a few times. Its antigen is still unknown. Trimming removed 2 bases from V and 10 bases from J, with 11 bases in between. Germline V gene lookup returns CDR1 MNHEY and CDR2 SVGAGI. This CDR3 is built from 13 residues. Measured with immunoSEQ multiplex PCR; TCRdb has only the in-frame clones, and not every one. In the table there are approximately 99,000 clones, 75% to 85% of which are singletons. The data stem from a study of PD-1 blockade in classical Hodgkin lymphoma. Regarding the study as a whole: Relative to healthy donors, newly diagnosed patients reportedly had lower baseline TCR diversity, which was reported as lower still in relapsed/refractory patients. Significant TCR diversity gains by C4D1 occurred in CD4+ but not CD8+ cells. Similar baseline diversity was found in complete responders and newly diagnosed patients.

Relapse after autologous stem cell transplantation occurred in every patient, and brentuximab vedotin exposure varied. The chain is built from TRBV6-5 and TRBJ2-2; D gene uncertain. The source is a human donor with classical Hodgkin lymphoma. The sequencing used peripheral blood mononuclear cells (PBMCs), collected before the second cycle of nivolumab. CDR3 in DNA: TGTGCCAGCAGTTACGTCCAGGCCGTGGAGCTGTTTTTT. Protein sequence: CASSYVQAVELFF.